The TCR beta chain under discussion was sequenced for a study of T cells in Graves' hyperthyroidism and ophthalmopathy. The length of the CDR3 is 13 residues. Germline CDR1 reads LNHDA; CDR2 reads SQIVND (reference sequence). The ends were cut back, 2 bases at V and 7 bases at J, with 11 bases in the middle. Amplification yielded TCR beta CDR3 regions, with RNA transcripts as the source. Initially, a first-round RT-PCR of the TCR CDR3 employed the HTBI primer set. Via MiXCR, TCRdb re-called the multiplex PCR reads, giving one row per CDR3 protein. Of some 440,000 distinct CDR3 sequences in the sample, approximately 14% are singletons; the top ten hold around an eighth. Only one count was recorded for this clonotype.

The chain carries TRBV19 and TRBJ2-5, with no clear D. The sequence derives from a young woman with Graves' hyperthyroidism. The sample taken for sequencing was blood. The CDR3 here is CASSILHWGTQYF. CDR3 bases: TGTGCCAGTAGTATACTCCACTGGGGGACCCAGTACTTC.